Below, 26 T cell receptor beta chains from the same sample are listed, as sequenced in a study of OX40 agonist ivuxolimab in advanced cancers. Assay used: immunoSEQ multiplex PCR; TCRdb lists only in-frame clones, some missing. The data hold tens of thousands of clones, with around 85% observed a single time. The sample in question was CD4+ or CD8+ T cells sorted from blood, obtained in a trial of the OX40 agonist ivuxolimab. The receptors here all came from an adult with an advanced solid tumor such as melanoma, head and neck, liver or kidney cancer.

The chain recombines TRBV27 with TRBJ2-1, with 9 bases that match TRBD2. The CDR3 consists of 15 residues. Germline-derived CDR1 and CDR2 are MNHEY and SMNVEV (reference sequence). With V trimmed by 6 bases and J by 7 bases, 10 bases remained unmatched. The CDR3 DNA is TGTGCCAGCAGCCACGGGGCGGGAGGGCGGAATGAGCAGTTCTTC. This translates into CASSHGAGGRNEQFF.

CDR3 loop: CASSHTTYEQYF. The CDR3 DNA reads TGTGCCAGCAGCCACACCACCTACGAGCAGTACTTC. V gene TRBV7-9 combines with J gene TRBJ2-7; D not certain. Trimming removed 5 bases at V and 2 bases at J, with 7 bases between. The length of the CDR3 is 12 residues. Germline CDR1 and CDR2: SEHNR and FQNEAQ (reference sequence).

V usage is TRBV18 and J usage is TRBJ1-6, with TRBD1 matching 7 bases. J was trimmed by 5 bases and V by 4 bases; bases with no gene match: 2. The CDR3 loop spans 14 amino acids. In germline, CDR1 is KGHSH, CDR2 LQKENI. CDR3 region: CASSLGQDNSPLHF. DNA of the CDR3: TGTGCCAGCTCACTAGGACAGGATAATTCACCCCTCCACTTT.

CDR3 protein: CASSMRVDTEAFF. The CDR3 region has the DNA TGTGCCAGTAGTATGAGGGTAGACACTGAAGCTTTCTTT. The V call is TRBV19, the J call TRBJ1-1, with D uncertain. This CDR3 is 13 amino acids long. Trimming pared 3 bases from V and 3 bases from J, leaving 8 bases between. The germline CDR1 and CDR2 sequences are LNHDA and SQIVND (reference sequence).

This clone was found a few times. The gene calls are TRBV19 and TRBJ1-1; no clear D gene. Germline V gene lookup returns CDR1 LNHDA and CDR2 SQIVND (reference sequence). Between the trimmed V and J ends, which lost 8 bases and 2 bases, there was a span of 15 bases. This CDR3 has 14 residues. The CDR3 sequence is CASHSGRFNTEAFF. In DNA, the CDR3 is TGTGCCAGTCATTCCGGGCGGTTTAACACTGAAGCTTTCTTT.

The chain carries TRBV14 and TRBJ2-7; D might be TRBD1 (6 bases). The germline V gene encodes CDR1 SGHDN and CDR2 FVKESK. The V end was cut by 4 bases, the J end by 0 bases, with 13 bases between. The CDR3 runs to 15 residues. This CDR3 is CASSPEGVASYEQYF. The DNA of the CDR3 is TGTGCCAGCAGCCCTGAGGGGGTAGCCTCCTACGAGCAGTACTTC.

The J gene is TRBJ1-4, the V gene TRBV7-9; 9 bases align to TRBD1. Germline CDR1 reads SEHNR; CDR2 reads FQNEAQ (reference sequence). Losses at the gene ends were 7 bases for V and 4 bases for J; bases not matched to a gene: 7. This CDR3 region has 15 residues. The CDR3 DNA reads as TGTGCCAGCAACCCATCGGGACAGGGTAATGAAAAACTGTTTTTT. The encoded protein is CASNPSGQGNEKLFF. The entire variable domain, with the rest obtained from reference TRBV7-9 and TRBJ1-4, is as follows: DTGVSQNPRHKITKRGQNVTFRCDPISEHNRLYWYRQTLGQGPEFLTYFQNEAQLEKSRLLSDRFSAERPKGSFSTLEIQRTEQGDSAMYLCASNPSGQGNEKLFFGSGTQLSVL.

This chain uses TRBV7-8 with TRBJ2-1; 9 bases are shared with TRBD2. The CDR3 covers 16 residues. Germline lookup yields CDR1 SGHVS and CDR2 FQNEAQ. V trimming: 6 bases; J trimming: 7 bases; junction bases outside the gene matches: 13. The CDR3 DNA reads TGTGCCAGCAGGGACCCGCGGGCGGGGGGGCGTAATGAGCAGTTCTTC. This sequence encodes CASRDPRAGGRNEQFF.

The V and J genes are TRBV11-3 and TRBJ1-1; 8 bases line up with TRBD1. V was pared by 5 bases and J by 1 base, with 6 bases of the junction left unmatched. The CDR3 is 15 amino acids. The germline V gene has CDR1 SGHNT and CDR2 YENEEA. The CDR3 coding sequence is TGTGCCAGCAGCCCCCGGACAGGGCCGAACACTGAAGCTTTCTTT. This codes for CASSPRTGPNTEAFF.

This chain links TRBV7-9 with TRBJ2-3; 10 bases map to TRBD2. This CDR3 has 14 amino acids. The V and J ends lost 5 bases and 1 base, in that order; junction bases with no gene match: 0. Germline V gene lookup returns CDR1 SEHNR and CDR2 FQNEAQ (reference sequence). CDR3 bases: TGTGCCAGCAGCGGACTAGCGGGCACAGATACGCAGTATTTT. Protein sequence: CASSGLAGTDTQYF. Together with reference TRBV7-9 and TRBJ2-3, the CDR3 gives the full variable domain: DTGVSQNPRHKITKRGQNVTFRCDPISEHNRLYWYRQTLGQGPEFLTYFQNEAQLEKSRLLSDRFSAERPKGSFSTLEIQRTEQGDSAMYLCASSGLAGTDTQYFGPGTRLTVL.

The V and J genes are TRBV2 and TRBJ1-1, with 9 bases lining up with TRBD1. V shed 6 bases, J shed 2 bases, and the junction held 1 base outside the gene matches. CDR3 size: 13 residues. CDR1 and CDR2 from the germline V gene are SNHLY and FYNNEI. For the CDR3, the DNA is TGTGCCAGCAGGGACAGGGGAAACACTGAAGCTTTCTTT. Its protein product is CASRDRGNTEAFF.

This clone was counted once. The chain links TRBV28 to TRBJ1-6, with a tentative D call TRBD1 (5 bases). Trimming removed 9 bases from V and 6 bases from J, with 18 bases in between. CDR3 length: 15 residues. Germline assignment: CDR1 MDHEN and CDR2 SYDVKM. The CDR3 nucleotides are TGTGCCAGTCAAGGGGAGAGCGAAATTAATTCACCCCTCCACTTT. Amino acid sequence: CASQGESEINSPLHF. Variable domain in full (rest from reference TRBV28 and TRBJ1-6): DVKVTQSSRYLVKRTGEKVFLECVQDMDHENMFWYRQDPGLGLRLIYFSYDVKMKEKGDIPEGYSVSREKKERFSLILESASTNQTSMYLCASQGESEINSPLHFGNGTRLTVT.

This clone was seen only once. The chain employs TRBV19 and TRBJ1-5, with 8 bases that match TRBD1. The CDR3 runs to 15 residues. V was pared by 7 bases and J by 9 bases, with 14 bases of the junction left unmatched. In germline, CDR1 is LNHDA, CDR2 SQIVND (reference sequence). The DNA for the CDR3 is TGTGCCAGTACGATCGGGACAGGCCCCGGACGGCCCCAGCATTTT. Its protein product is CASTIGTGPGRPQHF.

The J gene is TRBJ2-6, the V gene TRBV13, with 7 bases aligning to TRBD1. Per germline, CDR1 PRHDT and CDR2 FYEKMQ (reference sequence). J was trimmed by 4 bases and V by 5 bases; bases with no gene match: 11. The CDR3 runs 17 residues. The CDR3 sequence: CASSIDRAERGANVLTF. As DNA, the CDR3 is TGTGCCAGCAGCATCGACAGGGCCGAACGAGGGGCCAACGTCCTGACTTTC.

J is TRBJ2-1 and V is TRBV27, with 8 bases identical to TRBD2. The CDR3 has 14 amino acids. J gave up 8 bases and V 6 bases, and 9 bases lay outside the gene matches. Germline CDR1 MNHEY, CDR2 SMNVEV (reference sequence). The CDR3 DNA is TGTGCCAGCAGAAACGCGGGCGGGAGGTATGAGCAGTTCTTC. Its translation is CASRNAGGRYEQFF.

This clone has a handful of counts. The rearrangement uses TRBV5-1 and TRBJ1-2; weak D call: TRBD1 (6 bases). Germline V CDR1 and CDR2: SGHRS, YFSETQ. Trimming took 0 bases from V and 3 from J, leaving 12 bases between them. This CDR3 is built from 15 residues. CDR3 bases: TGCGCCAGCAGCTTGGAGGGGGGGCGCGACTATGGCTACACCTTC. Translating gives CASSLEGGRDYGYTF.

The V and J genes are TRBV11-1 and TRBJ2-7; either TRBD1 or TRBD2 may fit D (6 bases each). The CDR3 contains 12 residues. Per the germline V gene, CDR1 is SGHAT and CDR2 is FQDESV (reference sequence). With 10 bases removed from V and 5 bases from J, the gap between germline ends came to 15 bases. The CDR3 DNA is TGTGCCACTGGGACAAGGAGGGACGAGCAGTACTTC. Translated, it gives CATGTRRDEQYF.

This rearrangement joins TRBV5-4 to TRBJ2-3; 8 nucleotides agree with TRBD2. In germline, CDR1 is SGHNT, CDR2 YYREEE (reference sequence). Trimming took 1 base from V and 4 from J; bases not matched to a gene: 8. There are 16 residues in the CDR3. Written as DNA, the CDR3 is TGTGCCAGCAGCTTGTCCCGGGGGGGCCGGGCAGATACGCAGTATTTT. Translated: CASSLSRGGRADTQYF.

The rearrangement uses TRBV29-1 and TRBJ1-1, with D possibly matching TRBD1 (5 bases). V lost 4 bases and J 5 bases, leaving 11 bases between the germline ends. The CDR3 loop spans 12 amino acids. Per the germline V gene, CDR1 is SQVTM and CDR2 is ANQGSEA. For the CDR3, the DNA is TGCAGCGTTGCGGGGGGAGGGACTGAAGCTTTCTTT. It translates to CSVAGGGTEAFF. Supplemented by reference TRBV29-1 and TRBJ1-1, the full variable domain reads SAVISQKPSRDICQRGTSLTIQCQVDSQVTMMFWYRQQPGQSLTLIATANQGSEATYESGFVIDKFPISRPNLTFSTLTVSNMSPEDSSIYLCSVAGGGTEAFFGQGTRLTVV.

This chain links TRBV6-5 with TRBJ2-7, with TRBD2 matching 7 bases. The ends lost 0 bases at V and 6 bases at J; junction bases unmatched: 2. The CDR3 consists of 13 residues. Germline CDR1 is MNHEY and CDR2 is SVGAGI. CDR3 amino acids: CASSYSTSVEQYF. The CDR3, as DNA: TGTGCCAGCAGTTACTCCACTAGCGTCGAGCAGTACTTC.

This clone occurred a few times. Here the CDR3 reads CASSERGRDTQYF. Written as DNA, the CDR3 is TGTGCCAGCAGCGAGCGGGGGAGAGATACGCAGTATTTT. The V and J genes are TRBV6-5 and TRBJ2-3; 8 nucleotides match TRBD2. The V and J ends lost 6 bases and 5 bases, in that order; junction bases with no gene match: 4. The CDR3 extends over 13 amino acids. Per germline, CDR1 MNHEY and CDR2 SVGAGI.

This chain uses TRBV4-1 with TRBJ2-2; possibly TRBD1 for D (5 bases). The V end lost 1 base, the J end lost 4 bases, and 10 bases lay between the germline ends. Germline assignment: CDR1 MGHRA and CDR2 YSYEKL. The CDR3 is made up of 15 amino acids. CDR3 DNA: TGCGCCAGCAGCCAAGTTTTAGGGGTCACCGGGGAGCTGTTTTTT. It codes for CASSQVLGVTGELFF.

The rearrangement links TRBV28 to TRBJ2-7; 7 bases agree with TRBD2. CDR1 MDHEN and CDR2 SYDVKM come from the germline V gene. The CDR3 length is 15 residues. The V segment lost 2 bases and the J segment 2 bases; nucleotides outside the gene matches: 6. CDR3 in amino acids: CASSLESGGPYEQYF. As DNA, the CDR3 is TGTGCCAGCAGTTTAGAGTCGGGGGGACCCTACGAGCAGTACTTC.

This clone occurred once. V usage is TRBV11-2 and J usage is TRBJ1-1; D is possibly TRBD1 (5 bases). The CDR3 runs to 13 residues. Germline V gene sequence: CDR1 SGHAT, CDR2 FQNNGV. V lost 6 bases and J 1 base, leaving 9 bases between the germline ends. In nucleotides, the CDR3 is TGTGCCAGCAGTTGGGGCGAGAACACTGAAGCTTTCTTT. Its translation: CASSWGENTEAFF. The entire variable domain, with the rest obtained from reference TRBV11-2 and TRBJ1-1, is as follows: EAGVAQSPRYKIIEKRQSVAFWCNPISGHATLYWYQQILGQGPKLLIQFQNNGVVDDSQLPKDRFSAERLKGVDSTLKIQPAKLEDSAVYLCASSWGENTEAFFGQGTRLTVV.

The chain couples TRBV7-9 to TRBJ2-1, with 9 nucleotides matching TRBD1. This CDR3 contains 14 residues. Germline lookup yields CDR1 SEHNR and CDR2 FQNEAQ (reference sequence). Trimming cost V 4 bases and J 9 bases; bases outside gene matches: 7. The CDR3 sequence: CASSSRTGVGEQFF. The CDR3 coding sequence is TGTGCCAGCAGCTCCAGGACAGGGGTAGGTGAGCAGTTCTTC.

The chain has TRBV28 and TRBJ1-5; 8 bases agree with TRBD1. This CDR3 spans 18 amino acids. V trimming: 3 bases; J trimming: 2 bases; junction bases outside the gene matches: 12. The V gene's germline CDR1 is MDHEN and CDR2 SYDVKM. The CDR3 DNA sequence: TGTGCCAGCAGTTTGCCGGGACAGGCCCCGGTGGGCAATCAGCCCCAGCATTTT. Translating gives CASSLPGQAPVGNQPQHF.